A selection of T cell receptor beta chains follows, all from one sample in a study of CD8+ T cells in alopecia areata. TCRdb's copy holds only in-frame clones and misses some; the assay was immunoSEQ multiplex PCR. This table has about 160,000 clones, about 89% appearing once. Material: CD8+ T cells sorted from blood, obtained at week 0. These receptors originate from a human donor with alopecia areata. CDR3s include the opening cysteine and the closing phenylalanine or tryptophan. Fields, in order: clone size, V gene, D gene, J gene, CDR3 DNA, CDR3 protein. The D gene is left open where the match is weak. Rows give clone size only sometimes, using once, few, many, or a class for an expanded clone.

-	TRBV29-1	-	TRBJ2-5	TGCAGCGTTGATCGGCGGCCTCAAGAGACCCAGTACTTC	CSVDRRPQETQYF
-	TRBV6-5	-	TRBJ1-2	TGTGCCAGCAGTCCCTCGGGGGGGTTCTATGGCTACACCTTC	CASSPSGGFYGYTF
-	TRBV7-3	-	TRBJ2-3	TGTGCCAGCAGCCCATCGTGGGGCGAGGGAGATACGCAGTATTTT	CASSPSWGEGDTQYF
few	TRBV27	-	TRBJ2-7	TGTGCCAGCAGTTTATCATTTTACCACGAGCAGTACTTC	CASSLSFYHEQYF
once	TRBV30	TRBD2	TRBJ2-2	TGTGCCTGGAGTCTCGGGGTGCGGGAGGCCGGGGAGCTGTTTTTT	CAWSLGVREAGELFF
-	TRBV2	-	TRBJ1-4	TGTGCCAGCAGCGACCAAAGAGGGGAGCATGAAAAACTGTTTTTT	CASSDQRGEHEKLFF
-	TRBV29-1	TRBD2	TRBJ2-3	TGCAGCGTCGATACCGGGGGGGGCACAGATACGCAGTATTTT	CSVDTGGGTDTQYF
-	TRBV29-1	TRBD1	TRBJ1-1	TGCAGCGTTGTCCCAGGGGGCACTGAAGCTTTCTTT	CSVVPGGTEAFF
once	TRBV7-2	-	TRBJ2-7	TGTGCCAGCAGCTTAGTAGGGGTGACCTACGAGCAGTACTTC	CASSLVGVTYEQYF
-	TRBV30	-	TRBJ1-5	TGTGCCTGGAGTGCCGGGACTGCGAGCAATCAGCCCCAGCATTTT	CAWSAGTASNQPQHF
once	TRBV5-1	TRBD1	TRBJ2-2	TGCGCCAGCAGGACAGGGAGCGGGGAGCTGTTTTTT	CASRTGSGELFF
-	TRBV29-1	TRBD1	TRBJ2-7	TGCAGCGTTGAAGGGACAGGGAACTCCTACGAGCAGTACTTC	CSVEGTGNSYEQYF
once	TRBV25-1	-	TRBJ1-2	TGTGCCAGCAGTGAATCAGAGGGAGATGGCTACACCTTC	CASSESEGDGYTF
-	TRBV7-9	-	TRBJ2-1	TGTGCCCCCAGGGAGGGGAGGGGGAATGAGCAGTTCTTC	CAPREGRGNEQFF
-	TRBV7-2	-	TRBJ1-5	TGTGCCAGCAGCTTAGCGAGCGGCCACCAGCCCCAGCATTTT	CASSLASGHQPQHF
-	TRBV5-1	TRBD2	TRBJ2-5	TGCGCCAGCAGGTCCGGGACTAGCAACCAAGAGACCCAGTACTTC	CASRSGTSNQETQYF
-	TRBV7-9	-	TRBJ1-1	TGTGCCAGCAGCTTCGGACCGAAGGGGGCTGAAGCTTTCTTT	CASSFGPKGAEAFF
few	TRBV5-1	-	TRBJ2-7	TGCGCCAGCAGCCCCGGGACCGCGTACGAGCAGTACTTC	CASSPGTAYEQYF
-	TRBV5-1	-	TRBJ1-1	TGCGCCAGCAGCTTGGCCATCGGCACTGAAGCTTTCTTT	CASSLAIGTEAFF
few	TRBV23-1	TRBD1	TRBJ2-2	TGCGCCAGCAGTGCACCGGGACAGGGGACTCCCCCACCAGGGGAGCTGTTTTTT	CASSAPGQGTPPPGELFF
few	TRBV7-9	TRBD1	TRBJ2-7	TGTGCCAGCAGCCACCGGGACAGGGGGTTTACGACGTCGGACGAGCAGTACTTC	CASSHRDRGFTTSDEQYF
-	TRBV19	TRBD1	TRBJ2-7	TGTGCCAGTAGATCGGGACAGGGAGACTACGAGCAGTACTTC	CASRSGQGDYEQYF
medium-sized	TRBV19	-	TRBJ2-7	TGTGCCAGTAGTCCAGCCGGTGGGATCTCCTACGAGCAGTACTTC	CASSPAGGISYEQYF
-	TRBV6-1	TRBD1	TRBJ2-7	TGTGCCAGCAGTGATGCTTCCGGGACAGTCTACGAGCAGTACTTC	CASSDASGTVYEQYF
-	TRBV13	-	TRBJ2-7	TGTGCCAGCAGCGAGACAGGGAGGGTTCCCTACGAGCAGTACTTC	CASSETGRVPYEQYF
-	TRBV7-8	-	TRBJ2-2	TGTGCCAGCAGCTTAGCGCTGTCCGCCGGGGACACCGGGGAGCTGTTTTTT	CASSLALSAGDTGELFF
-	TRBV7-8	-	TRBJ1-1	TGTGCCAGCAGCTCCAATGGGAAGAACACTGAAGCTTTCTTT	CASSSNGKNTEAFF
-	TRBV5-6	-	TRBJ2-3	TGTGCCAGCAGCCTGGGGGGACCCACAGATACGCAGTATTTT	CASSLGGPTDTQYF
-	TRBV30	-	TRBJ1-1	TGTGCCTGGACGTTGTCCATGAACACTGAAGCTTTCTTT	CAWTLSMNTEAFF
few	TRBV2	-	TRBJ1-5	TGTGCCAGCAGTGTGACCGAGGGGAATCAGCCCCAGCATTTT	CASSVTEGNQPQHF
few	TRBV7-9	TRBD1	TRBJ1-1	TGTGCCAGCAGCTCGGACAGGGATGCTGAAGCTTTCTTT	CASSSDRDAEAFF
-	TRBV29-1	-	TRBJ2-7	TGCAGCGCCCAAGGGGGTCGGTCCTACGAGCAGTACTTC	CSAQGGRSYEQYF
-	TRBV29-1	-	TRBJ2-1	TGCAGCGGTCTACAGCTTACTACTGACAATGAGCAGTTCTTC	CSGLQLTTDNEQFF
-	TRBV6-4	-	TRBJ2-3	TGTGCCAGCAGTGACTCCGGATTCACAGATACGCAGTATTTT	CASSDSGFTDTQYF
-	TRBV9	TRBD1	TRBJ1-4	TGTGCCAGCAGCGGCGAGACAGGGGCTAATGAAAAACTGTTTTTT	CASSGETGANEKLFF
-	TRBV27	-	TRBJ1-1	TGTGCCAGCGGGTCGGGGGGCTGGATGAACACTGAAGCTTTCTTT	CASGSGGWMNTEAFF
-	TRBV9	-	TRBJ2-1	TGTGCCAGCAGCGTAGAAGGCGGTGGACACTACAATGAGCAGTTCTTC	CASSVEGGGHYNEQFF
-	TRBV29-1	-	TRBJ2-1	TGCAGCGTCCCGACAGATTACAATGAGCAGTTCTTC	CSVPTDYNEQFF
-	TRBV7-9	-	TRBJ2-1	TGTGCCAGCAGCTTAGGTTTCGATGAGCAGTTCTTC	CASSLGFDEQFF
-	TRBV18	-	TRBJ2-1	TGTGCCAGCTCACCAGCTGCACTGCTACACAATGAGCAGTTCTTC	CASSPAALLHNEQFF
-	TRBV6-5	-	TRBJ1-2	TGTGCCAGCAGAGCTGACAGCCAGATCTATGGCTACACCTTC	CASRADSQIYGYTF
-	TRBV13	-	TRBJ2-7	TGTGCCAGCAGCTTAGGGCTCTACGAGCAGTACTTC	CASSLGLYEQYF
-	TRBV5-1	-	TRBJ1-5	TGCGCCAGCAGTGAAGCAGGGGATCAGCCCCAGCATTTT	CASSEAGDQPQHF
-	TRBV30	-	TRBJ2-5	TGTGCCTGGAGTGTATACAGGCAAGAGACCCAGTACTTC	CAWSVYRQETQYF
once	TRBV11-1	-	TRBJ1-1	TGTGCCAGCAGTTCTAACACTGAAGCTTTCTTT	CASSSNTEAFF
-	TRBV7-9	-	TRBJ2-3	TGTGCCAGCAGCTTAGTGGACACAGATACGCAGTATTTT	CASSLVDTDTQYF
-	TRBV6-6	-	TRBJ2-7	TGTGCCAGCTGGGCCGACGGGAGTTTGGACGAGCAGTACTTC	CASWADGSLDEQYF
-	TRBV6-1	-	TRBJ2-7	TGTGCCAGCGCAGGGGACGCCTACGAGCAGTACTTC	CASAGDAYEQYF
once	TRBV2	-	TRBJ2-7	TGTGCCAGCAGTGAAGAGAGCTACCCAAGCTCCTACGAGCAGTACTTC	CASSEESYPSSYEQYF
-	TRBV7-6	-	TRBJ2-5	TGTGCCAGCAGCTTTCCTAGCCCAGCACAAGAGACCCAGTACTTC	CASSFPSPAQETQYF
-	TRBV4-2	TRBD2	TRBJ2-5	TGTGCCAGCAGCCAAGATGGTAGCGGGCCGCAAGAGACCCAGTACTTC	CASSQDGSGPQETQYF
-	TRBV27	-	TRBJ1-5	TGTGCCAGCAGTTTGAGGAGCAATCAGCCCCAGCATTTT	CASSLRSNQPQHF
once	TRBV15	-	TRBJ2-3	TGTGCCACCAGCCCTGGGATGTCAGATACGCAGTATTTT	CATSPGMSDTQYF
-	TRBV5-6	-	TRBJ2-7	TGTGCCAGCAGCTTGGGCCGGTCTCTCTACGAGCAGTACTTC	CASSLGRSLYEQYF
-	TRBV4-2	TRBD1	TRBJ2-3	TGTGCCAGCAGCCAAGTCTCCCTGGACAGGGGACGAGGTACGCAGTATTTT	CASSQVSLDRGRGTQYF